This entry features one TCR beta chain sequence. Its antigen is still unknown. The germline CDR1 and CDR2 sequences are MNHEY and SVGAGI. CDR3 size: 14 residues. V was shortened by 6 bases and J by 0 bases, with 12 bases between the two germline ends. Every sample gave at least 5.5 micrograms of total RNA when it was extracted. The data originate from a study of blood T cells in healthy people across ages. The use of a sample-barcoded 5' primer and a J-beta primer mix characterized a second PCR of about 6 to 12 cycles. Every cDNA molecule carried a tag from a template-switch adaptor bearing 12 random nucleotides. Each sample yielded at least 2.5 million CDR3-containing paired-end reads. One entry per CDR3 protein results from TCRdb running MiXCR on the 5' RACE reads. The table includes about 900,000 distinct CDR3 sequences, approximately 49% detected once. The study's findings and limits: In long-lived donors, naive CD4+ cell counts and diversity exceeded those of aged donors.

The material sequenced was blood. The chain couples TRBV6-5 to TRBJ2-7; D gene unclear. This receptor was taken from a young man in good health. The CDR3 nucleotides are TGTGCCAGCAGCCCCACAGTGTACTCCTACGAGCAGTACTTC. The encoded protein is CASSPTVYSYEQYF.